This TCR beta chain is from a study of quantifying T cell responses using KT2 cells. On the study more broadly: cDNA was made from DNase-treated RNA using alpha and beta constant primers.

KT2 cells were mixed with fixed PBMC numbers at varying ratios. A single-stranded UMI oligo with SP2 sequence was ligated to cDNA 3' ends. An equimolar mix of RC1.1 and RC1.2 primed the beta chain across TRBC1 and TRBC2. Starting with the second PCR, alpha and beta TCR chains went through separate processing. TCRdb redid the calling of the UMI-ligation and nested PCR reads with MiXCR, one entry per CDR3 protein. The sample lists 60,000 or so distinct CDR3 sequences; around an eighth were seen once. This clonotype was recorded many times. The germline gives CDR1 SQVTM, CDR2 ANQGSEA. V gave up 2 bases and J gave up 5 bases; unmatched junction bases: 10. The CDR3 consists of 15 residues.

The sequence came from a human donor. V is TRBV29-1 and J is TRBJ2-7; TRBD1 matches at 9 bases. Specimen: PBMCs spiked with cells of the T cell clone KT2. CDR3 coding DNA: TGCAGCGTTGAACGCCCGGGACAGGGCATACACGAGCAGTACTTC. Translating it yields CSVERPGQGIHEQYF.